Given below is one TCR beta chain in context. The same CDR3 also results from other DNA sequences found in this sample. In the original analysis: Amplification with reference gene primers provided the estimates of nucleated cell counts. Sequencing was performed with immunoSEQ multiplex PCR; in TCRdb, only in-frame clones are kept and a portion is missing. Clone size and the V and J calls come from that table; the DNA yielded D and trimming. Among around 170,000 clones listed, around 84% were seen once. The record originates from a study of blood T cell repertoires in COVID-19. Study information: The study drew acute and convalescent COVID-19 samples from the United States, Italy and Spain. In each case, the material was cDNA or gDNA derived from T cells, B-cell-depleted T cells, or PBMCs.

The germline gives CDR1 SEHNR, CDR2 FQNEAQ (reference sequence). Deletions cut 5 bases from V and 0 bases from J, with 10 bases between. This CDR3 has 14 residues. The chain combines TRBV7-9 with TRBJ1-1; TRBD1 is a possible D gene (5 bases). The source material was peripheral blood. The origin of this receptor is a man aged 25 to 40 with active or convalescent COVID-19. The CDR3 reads CASSPGQLNTEAFF. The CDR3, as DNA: TGTGCCAGCAGCCCCGGACAATTGAACACTGAAGCTTTCTTT.